Following are 7 T cell receptor beta chains from one sample sequenced in a study of blood T cell repertoires in COVID-19. Sequenced by immunoSEQ multiplex PCR; TCRdb stores in-frame clones only, minus some. The sample carries fewer than 400,000 clones, 88% recorded once. Specimen: PBMCs or T cells enriched from blood (not recorded which). The source is a man between 25 and 39 years old who had recovered from COVID-19.

The J gene is TRBJ2-4, the V gene TRBV21-1; TRBD1, the table's D call, lacks a check against the DNA. TRBV21-1 is labeled a pseudogene. CDR3 size: 20 residues. CDR3 coding DNA: TGTGCCAGCAGCACTCCCAGGGGGCCCCAGAACAGCGTAGCCAAAAACATTCAGTACTTC. This translates into CASSTPRGPQNSVAKNIQYF.

The rearrangement joins TRBV7-3 to TRBJ2-2; possibly TRBD2 for D (6 bases). Germline CDR1 is SGHTA and CDR2 is FQGTGA. CDR3 length: 16 residues. V lost 2 bases and J lost 0, with 10 bases in between. The chain's CDR3 is CASSLGGLSNTGELFF. The DNA of the CDR3 is TGTGCCAGCAGCTTAGGGGGACTGTCGAACACCGGGGAGCTGTTTTTT. The full variable domain, in which reference TRBV7-3 and TRBJ2-2 provide the parts outside the CDR3, is GAGVSQTPSNKVTEKGKYVELRCDPISGHTALYWYRQSLGQGPEFLIYFQGTGAADDSGLPNDRFFAVRPEGSVSTLKIQRTERGDSAVYLCASSLGGLSNTGELFFGEGSRLTVL.

The chain combines TRBV5-1 with TRBJ2-7; D perhaps matches TRBD2 (7 bases). V shed 0 bases and J shed 4 bases, with 14 bases lying between them. In germline, CDR1 is SGHRS, CDR2 YFSETQ. CDR3 size: 15 residues. CDR3 protein: CASSLAGGRLYEQYF. CDR3 DNA: TGCGCCAGCAGCTTGGCCGGGGGGCGGTTGTACGAGCAGTACTTC.

The V and J genes are TRBV10-1 and TRBJ2-3; 7 nucleotides align to TRBD2. CDR3 length: 14 amino acids. V gave up 6 bases and J gave up 3 bases; unmatched junction bases: 6. Germline V gives CDR1 WNHNN, CDR2 SYGVQD (reference sequence). DNA of the CDR3: TGCGCCAGCAGGGGGGAGGGTGAGACAGATACGCAGTATTTT. Translation: CASRGEGETDTQYF.

The rearrangement links TRBV28 to TRBJ1-2, with TRBD1 matching over 9 bases. The CDR3 is 13 amino acids. V lost 6 bases, J lost 4 bases, and 3 bases stayed unmatched. From germline, CDR1 is MDHEN and CDR2 SYDVKM. The CDR3, as DNA: TGTGCCAGCAGACCGGGACAGGGCTATGGCTACACCTTC. Its protein is CASRPGQGYGYTF.

The rearrangement links TRBV2 to TRBJ1-1; possible D gene TRBD1, 6 bases. Trimming pared 7 bases from V and 1 base from J, leaving 10 bases between. CDR1 is SNHLY and CDR2 is FYNNEI in the germline V gene. The CDR3 sequence is 13 residues long. CDR3 coding DNA: TGTGCCAGCAATTACAGGGCGAACACTGAAGCTTTCTTT. It codes for CASNYRANTEAFF.

The rearrangement joins TRBV27 to TRBJ2-7; D perhaps matches TRBD1 (7 bases). V was clipped by 5 bases and J by 7 bases, with 15 bases between them. CDR3 length: 13 residues. CDR1 and CDR2 (germline): MNHEY, SMNVEV (reference sequence). The CDR3 sequence is CASSLDRAGEQYF. The CDR3 nucleotides are TGTGCCAGCAGTCTCGACAGGGCGGGGGAGCAGTACTTC.